This T cell receptor beta chain was retrieved from a study of read filtering for tumor transcriptome and immune sequencing. Regarding the study as a whole: Dropping single-read clonotypes raised IR-seq and RNA-seq shared-clonotype correlation.

The library was built from around 0.4 ug RNA with molecular barcoded adaptors for alpha/delta and beta/gamma chains. MiXCR, applied by TCRdb to the reads, yields one record per CDR3 protein. In the table there are tens of thousands of distinct CDR3 sequences, roughly 21% of which are singletons. The CDR3 runs to 12 residues. Trimming took 1 base from V and 8 from J, leaving 8 bases between them. Per germline, CDR1 MNHNS and CDR2 SASEGT. Comment on this clonotype: Its target is not known.

This chain links TRBV6-1 with TRBJ1-2; D perhaps matches TRBD1 (6 bases). This TCR derives from a donor at least 40 years old with multiple myeloma. Source material: a population of CD138-negative cells sorted from bone marrow. The CDR3 reads CASSEVGGGYTF. CDR3 nucleotides: TGTGCCAGCAGTGAAGTGGGGGGCGGCTACACCTTC.